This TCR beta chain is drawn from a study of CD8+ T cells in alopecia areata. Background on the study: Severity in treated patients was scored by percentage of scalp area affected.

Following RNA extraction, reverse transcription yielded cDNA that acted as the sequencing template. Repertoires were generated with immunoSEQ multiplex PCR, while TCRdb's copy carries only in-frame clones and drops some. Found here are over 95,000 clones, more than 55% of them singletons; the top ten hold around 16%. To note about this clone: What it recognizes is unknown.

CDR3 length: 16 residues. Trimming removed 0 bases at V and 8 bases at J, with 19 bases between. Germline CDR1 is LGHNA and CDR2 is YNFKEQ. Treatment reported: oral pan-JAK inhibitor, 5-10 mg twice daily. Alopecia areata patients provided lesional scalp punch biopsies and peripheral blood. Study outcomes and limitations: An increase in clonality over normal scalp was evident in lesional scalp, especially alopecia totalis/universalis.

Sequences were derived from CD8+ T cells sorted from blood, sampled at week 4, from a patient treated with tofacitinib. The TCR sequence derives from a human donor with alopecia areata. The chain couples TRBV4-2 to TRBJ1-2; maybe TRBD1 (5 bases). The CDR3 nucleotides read TGTGCCAGCAGCCAAGATGGGCCGCCAGGGCGGGAGGGCTACACCTTC. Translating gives CASSQDGPPGREGYTF.